This T cell receptor beta chain was recovered during a study of cytomegalovirus exposure and HLA in healthy donors (dated by TCRdb to the late 2010s). As for the study more broadly: According to an earlier analysis of 587 of the donors, about 190 million T cells yielded 117 million unique TCR beta sequences and 276 Gb of sequence data. Every discovery cohort repertoire had been produced on one sequencing platform. In a later analysis, previously published TCR beta repertoires from more than 500 donors were re-analyzed and high-resolution HLA genotyping was added so that TCR occurrence patterns could be studied. Alongside the repertoire data, information on donor age, sex, ethnicity and CMV serostatus was compiled. The T cell repertoires of around 670 subjects were profiled by immunosequencing and related to cytomegalovirus serostatus. On average, 235,054 unique TCR beta nucleotide sequences were sequenced per donor among a few hundred genotyped donors of the cohort, with around 19% of those sequences being non-productive. The study was designed to test whether signatures of past pathogen exposure could be identified by cataloging public T cell receptors. The later analysis used no new phenotypic data to find candidate immune exposures, relying instead on TCR beta sequences and their occurrence across donors. To predict cytomegalovirus infection status, the study brought together high-throughput TCR immunosequencing, statistical association of individual TCRs with disease status, and machine learning. Typing coverage varied by locus: roughly 620-630 donors for A, B, C, DRB1 and DQB1; roughly 510 for DQA1; approximately 610 for DPA1; roughly 450 for DPB1. In a later genetic analysis, genome-wide SNP genotypes for about 60% of the 666 donors were used, and that subset was treated as a discovery cohort. In addition to the first cohort of 650 to 800 subjects, a separate validation cohort of approximately 130 different subjects was used. An earlier analysis of about 620 of the donors applied high-throughput TCR beta sequencing to assess whether each TCR beta V gene segment acted as functional or pseudogenic. Of the approximately 400 genotyped donors, roughly 80% fell in the genetic ancestry cluster associated with self-reported Caucasian donors. Four or five DR-DQ haplotypes were handled as single units for association and clustering because linkage in the cohort was strong. An early release that covered around 590 HLA-typed donors contained about 290 gigabases of sequencing data and approximately 85 million unique TCR sequences. Class I and class II HLA loci were covered by the typing at four-digit resolution. The research as a whole found: A further reported finding was that TCR beta sequences accurately predicted the HLA-A and HLA-B alleles for most subjects in the first cohort. When HLA alleles, especially DR and DQ, strongly co-occurred, attributing TCR associations to individual alleles was difficult. The classifier was reported to diagnose cytomegalovirus status with high specificity and sensitivity in both the original and validation cohorts. Several of the top co-occurrence clusters appeared to be linked to parvovirus B19, influenza, CMV and Epstein-Barr virus, according to a later analysis. Sequencing depth was assumed to be roughly uniform across donors in the presence/absence analyses, though that assumption may not hold. In a later genetic analysis, fewer N-insertions in productive TCRs were reported among donors in an Asian-associated ancestry cluster than the roughly 670-donor mean. In a later genetic analysis, a missense DCLRE1C variant was associated with V-gene and J-gene trimming of TCR beta chains, and the association was replicated in an independent cohort. Correlated functional status among segregating V segments might reflect linkage disequilibrium, but an unknown experimental factor could not be ruled out. The only immune exposure information available for the cohort was CMV serostatus. Because HLA typing was missing for some donors at each locus, association tests included only the typed subset. In vitro tests confirmed that a few of the cytomegalovirus-associated TCR beta chains recognize cytomegalovirus antigens. Broadly in line with IMGT annotations, most TCR beta V segments showed up in productive rearrangements about 87% or about 30% of the time in an earlier analysis of some 590 of the donors. Roughly 17 rarely observed V segments, including chromosome 9 orphons, were excluded from the earlier analysis of approximately 600 of the donors because counts were too low. The 87-base-pair reads could not distinguish some IMGT-functional V segments, including TRBV6-2 and TRBV6-3, so those segments were excluded. Most CMV-associated TCR beta chains appeared to be HLA-restricted in a later analysis, and the HLA associations seemed to be driven largely by CMV exposure. In a later analysis, HLA-associated TCR beta chains were found to be more clonally expanded and to have lower generation probabilities than equally common non-associated chains. The study gave a list of some 150 TCR beta chains associated with cytomegalovirus. A later analysis associated about 16,000 TCR beta sequences with specific HLA alleles at a false discovery rate of 0.05. A cluster of highly shared sequence variants was judged likely to be a technical artifact of the sequencing pipeline. Most TCR sequences were seen in very few donors, while some public TCRs were found in many individuals. A later analysis found that TCR association rates varied across HLA loci, with DRB1 alleles showing the most associated TCRs and HLA-C alleles the fewest. It was suggested by the authors that the approach could potentially be generalized to other disease states and immunological phenotypes. The cohort was sequenced for TCR beta chains only, and without alpha or paired-chain data the features that could be detected were limited.

Points on this clone: What this receptor recognizes is not known. Base qualities were left out, and no much larger clone turns up one base away.

The cohort was made up of roughly 670 healthy bone marrow donors. At the time of sampling, every cohort member was nominally healthy, though immune exposures that went unrecorded were likely present. The donor was CMV seropositive and was included in the group of 300 or so seropositive cohort members. A peripheral blood sample was collected from each donor, and TCR beta sequencing was performed on peripheral blood mononuclear cells. Genomic DNA extraction from the blood cell samples was performed with the Qiagen DNeasy Blood Extraction Kit. To prepare the library, the immunoSEQ multiplex PCR assay was applied. For the multiplex PCR, a mixture combining 60 forward primers for TCR Vbeta segments and 13 reverse primers for TCR Jbeta segments was used. The CDR3 region of rearranged TCR beta genes was amplified from genomic DNA with a multiplex PCR assay. Amplified TCR beta libraries were sequenced as 87-base-pair reads on the Illumina HiSeq System. In the source study's methods: Across the 670 or so repertoires, a later analysis counted approximately 83 million unique TCR beta chains, some 11 million of which were shared by at least two donors. Raw reads were error-corrected and collapsed into unique sequences with a nearest-neighbor algorithm that merged closely related sequences to remove PCR and sequencing errors. CDR3 sequences were aligned to IMGT reference sequences to assign V, D and J gene segments. For a sequence to be retained, at least a six-nucleotide match to both a V gene segment and a J gene segment was required. A rearrangement counted as productive if the CDR3 had no stop codons and remained in frame with V and J, and every other rearrangement counted as non-productive. Following IMGT convention, CDR3 was defined as the stretch from the second conserved V-encoded cysteine to the conserved J-encoded phenylalanine. The earlier analysis of around 640 of the donors excluded sequences that lacked an unambiguous match to a single V gene segment. In an earlier analysis of a few hundred of the donors, V segments were called functional above 56.7% productive rearrangements and were called segregating when the between-donor standard deviation exceeded 5%. A statistical classification framework was developed to diagnose cytomegalovirus status using the catalog of TCR beta chain sequences. A later analysis assigned V and J genes by comparing TCR nucleotide sequences with IMGT/GENE-DB human TR gene sequences. A later analysis assigned CDR3 sequences and most-parsimonious VDJ recombination scenarios with the TCRdist pipeline. A later analysis defined each TCR beta chain by its CDR3 amino acid sequence plus V-gene family, and excluded reads lacking a unique V-gene family. As a way to deal with suspected cross-contamination and a sequencing artifact, a later analysis dropped 450 to 600 nucleotide sequences that were highly shared and had low generation probability. In a later analysis, a clonal expansion index was calculated for each public chain from normalized within-repertoire ranks of inferred template counts. A later analysis computed generation probabilities with a VDJ recombination model fitted to out-of-frame rearrangements, and checked the results against IGoR. In a later analysis, TCR-TCR, TCR-HLA and TCR-CMV co-occurrence was scored with hypergeometric tests, and a repertoire-size bias correction was applied to TCR pairs. False discovery rates were estimated in a later analysis by permuting HLA or CMV assignments 20 times. A later analysis grouped co-occurring TCRs with DBSCAN, adding TCRdist sequence similarity when clustering within HLA-allele-positive subsets. Co-occurrence clustering excluded repertoires with fewer than 30,000 or more than 120,000 public chains, plus five with anomalous nucleotide sharing. TCRdb stores this immuneACCESS table with in-frame sequences only. Part of the clones is absent; in the studies checked, under half of the shortfall reflects unresolved V genes, and no reason is known for the rest. V and J calls and clone size follow that table, whereas D and trimming were derived from the DNA. For this sample the table gives roughly 180,000 clones, of which about four fifths were detected only once. Of the sample, around 7.2% is held by the ten largest clones.

Trimmed from V: 8 bases; trimmed from J: 5 bases; junction bases lacking a gene match: 11. The CDR3 numbers 15 residues from cysteine through phenylalanine. Only the CDR3 DNA is retained, 45 bases long and in frame from the first base. Taken from the germline V gene (reference sequence), the CDR1 and CDR2 loops are PRHDT and FYEKMQ. This receptor chain uses TRBV13 and TRBJ2-1; a stretch of 8 junction bases matches TRBD1. This receptor was obtained from a man aged 30 to 45 in good health and CMV-seropositive. Source material: PBMCs. At the DNA level, the sequence is TGTGCCAGCCGCATAGACAGGGGAACCCACAATGAGCAGTTCTTC. This codes for CASRIDRGTHNEQFF. The full variable domain, with segments outside the CDR3 supplied by the reference TRBV13 and TRBJ2-1 proteins, appears as AAGVIQSPRHLIKEKRETATLKCYPIPRHDTVYWYQQGPGQDPQFLISFYEKMQSDKGSIPDRFSAQQFSDYHSELNMSSLELGDSALYFCASRIDRGTHNEQFFGPGTRLTVL.